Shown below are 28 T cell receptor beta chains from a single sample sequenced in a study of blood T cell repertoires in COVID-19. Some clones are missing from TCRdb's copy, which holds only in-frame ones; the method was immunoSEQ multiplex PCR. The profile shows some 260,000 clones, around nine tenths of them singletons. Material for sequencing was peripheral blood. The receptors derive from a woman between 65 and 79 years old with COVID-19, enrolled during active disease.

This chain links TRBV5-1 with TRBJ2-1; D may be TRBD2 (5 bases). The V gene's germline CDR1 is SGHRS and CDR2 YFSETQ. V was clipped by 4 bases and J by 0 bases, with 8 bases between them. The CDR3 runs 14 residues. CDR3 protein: CASSKTSSYNEQFF. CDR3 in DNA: TGCGCCAGCAGCAAAACTAGCTCCTACAATGAGCAGTTCTTC.

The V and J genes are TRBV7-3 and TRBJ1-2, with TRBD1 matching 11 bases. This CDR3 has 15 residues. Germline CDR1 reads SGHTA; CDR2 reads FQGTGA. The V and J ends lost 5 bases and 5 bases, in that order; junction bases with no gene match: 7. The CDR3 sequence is CASSHGQGASYGYTF. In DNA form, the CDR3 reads TGTGCCAGCAGCCACGGACAGGGGGCCTCTTATGGCTACACCTTC.

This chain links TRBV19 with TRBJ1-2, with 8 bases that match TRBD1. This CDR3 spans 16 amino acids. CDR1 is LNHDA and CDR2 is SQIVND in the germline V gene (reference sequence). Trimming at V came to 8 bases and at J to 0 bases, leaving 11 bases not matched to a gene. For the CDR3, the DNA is TGTGCCAGTGAACGGACAGGGACTCAGACTAACTATGGCTACACCTTC. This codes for CASERTGTQTNYGYTF.

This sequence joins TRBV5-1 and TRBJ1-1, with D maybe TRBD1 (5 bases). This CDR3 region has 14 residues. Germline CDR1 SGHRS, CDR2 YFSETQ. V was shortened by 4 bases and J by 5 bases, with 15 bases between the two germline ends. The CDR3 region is CASSALGGKTEAFF. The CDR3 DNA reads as TGCGCCAGCAGCGCCTTGGGGGGTAAGACTGAAGCTTTCTTT.

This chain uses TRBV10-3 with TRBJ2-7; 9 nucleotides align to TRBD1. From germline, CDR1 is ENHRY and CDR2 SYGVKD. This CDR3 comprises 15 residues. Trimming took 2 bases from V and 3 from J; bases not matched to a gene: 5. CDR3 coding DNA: TGTGCCATCAGTGAGCGACAGGGGGAATTCTACGAGCAGTACTTC. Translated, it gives CAISERQGEFYEQYF.

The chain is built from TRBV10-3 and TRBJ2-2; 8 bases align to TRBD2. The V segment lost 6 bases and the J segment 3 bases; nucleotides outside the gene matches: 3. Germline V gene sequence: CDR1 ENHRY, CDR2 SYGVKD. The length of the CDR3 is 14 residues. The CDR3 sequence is CAISSGSDTGELFF. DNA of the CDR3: TGTGCCATCAGCAGCGGGAGTGACACCGGGGAGCTGTTTTTT.

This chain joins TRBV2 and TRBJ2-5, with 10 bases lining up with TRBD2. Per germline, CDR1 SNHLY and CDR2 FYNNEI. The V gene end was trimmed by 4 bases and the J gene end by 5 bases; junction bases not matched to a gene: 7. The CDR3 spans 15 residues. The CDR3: CASSASSGRGETQYF. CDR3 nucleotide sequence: TGTGCCAGCAGTGCCTCTAGCGGGAGAGGGGAGACCCAGTACTTC.

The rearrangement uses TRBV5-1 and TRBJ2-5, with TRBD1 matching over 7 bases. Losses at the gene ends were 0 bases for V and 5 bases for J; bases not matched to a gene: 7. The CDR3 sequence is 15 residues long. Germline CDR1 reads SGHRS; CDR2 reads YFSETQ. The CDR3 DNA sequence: TGCGCCAGCAGCTTGGCGTTGGGCAGGGGGGAGACCCAGTACTTC. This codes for CASSLALGRGETQYF.

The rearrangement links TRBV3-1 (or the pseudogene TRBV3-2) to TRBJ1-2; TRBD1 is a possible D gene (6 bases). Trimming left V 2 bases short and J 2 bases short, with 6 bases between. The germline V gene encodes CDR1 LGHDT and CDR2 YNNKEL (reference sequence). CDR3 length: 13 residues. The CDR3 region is CASSQQGNYGYTF. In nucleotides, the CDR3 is TGTGCCAGCAGCCAACAGGGGAACTATGGCTACACCTTC.

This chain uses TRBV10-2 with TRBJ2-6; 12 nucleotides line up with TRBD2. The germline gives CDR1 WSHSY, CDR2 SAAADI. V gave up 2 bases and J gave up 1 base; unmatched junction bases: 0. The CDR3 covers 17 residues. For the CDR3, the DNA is TGCGCCAGCAGTGAGGGGACTAGCGGGTCTGGGGCCAACGTCCTGACTTTC. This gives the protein CASSEGTSGSGANVLTF.

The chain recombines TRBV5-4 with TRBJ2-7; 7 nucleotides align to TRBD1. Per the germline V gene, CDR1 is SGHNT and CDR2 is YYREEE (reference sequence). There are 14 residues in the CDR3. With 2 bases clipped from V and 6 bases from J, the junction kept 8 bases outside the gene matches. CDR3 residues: CASSLVDRESEQYF. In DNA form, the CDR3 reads TGTGCCAGCAGCTTAGTCGACAGGGAGTCCGAGCAGTACTTC.

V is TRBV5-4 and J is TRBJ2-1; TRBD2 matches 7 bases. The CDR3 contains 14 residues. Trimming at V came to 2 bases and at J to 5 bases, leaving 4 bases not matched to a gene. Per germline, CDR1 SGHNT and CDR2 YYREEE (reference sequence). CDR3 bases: TGTGCCAGCAGCTTTGCGGGAGAGAACAATGAGCAGTTCTTC. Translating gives CASSFAGENNEQFF.

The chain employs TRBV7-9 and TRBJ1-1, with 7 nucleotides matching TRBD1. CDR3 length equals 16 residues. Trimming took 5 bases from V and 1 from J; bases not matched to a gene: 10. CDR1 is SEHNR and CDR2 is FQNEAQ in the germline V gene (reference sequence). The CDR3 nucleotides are TGTGCCAGCAGCCACCACGGCCAGGGGGGGAACACTGAAGCTTTCTTT. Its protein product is CASSHHGQGGNTEAFF. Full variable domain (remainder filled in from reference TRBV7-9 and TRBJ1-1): DTGVSQNPRHKITKRGQNVTFRCDPISEHNRLYWYRQTLGQGPEFLTYFQNEAQLEKSRLLSDRFSAERPKGSFSTLEIQRTEQGDSAMYLCASSHHGQGGNTEAFFGQGTRLTVV.

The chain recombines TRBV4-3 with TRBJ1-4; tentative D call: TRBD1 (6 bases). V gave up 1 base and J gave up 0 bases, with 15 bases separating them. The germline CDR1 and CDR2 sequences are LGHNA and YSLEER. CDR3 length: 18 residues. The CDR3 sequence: CASSQADRVLATNEKLFF. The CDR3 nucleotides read TGCGCCAGCAGCCAAGCGGACAGAGTTTTAGCAACTAATGAAAAACTGTTTTTT.

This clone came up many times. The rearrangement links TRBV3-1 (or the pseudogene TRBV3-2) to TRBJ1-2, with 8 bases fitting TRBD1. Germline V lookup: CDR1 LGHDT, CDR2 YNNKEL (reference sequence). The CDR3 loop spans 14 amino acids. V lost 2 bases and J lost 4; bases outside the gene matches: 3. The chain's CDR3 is CASSQPTGGYGYTF. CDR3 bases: TGTGCCAGCAGCCAACCAACAGGGGGCTATGGCTACACCTTC.

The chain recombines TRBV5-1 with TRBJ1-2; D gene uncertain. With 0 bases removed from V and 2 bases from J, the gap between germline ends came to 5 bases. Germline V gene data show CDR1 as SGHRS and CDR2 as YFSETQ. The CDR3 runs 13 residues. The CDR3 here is CASSLGQNYGYTF. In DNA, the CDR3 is TGCGCCAGCAGCTTGGGGCAGAACTATGGCTACACCTTC.

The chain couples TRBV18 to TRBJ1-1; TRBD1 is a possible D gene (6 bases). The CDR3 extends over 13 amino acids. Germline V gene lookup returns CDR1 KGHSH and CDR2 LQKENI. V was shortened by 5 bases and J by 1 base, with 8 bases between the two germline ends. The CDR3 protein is CASSADRNTEAFF. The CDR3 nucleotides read TGTGCCAGCTCAGCGGACAGGAACACTGAAGCTTTCTTT.

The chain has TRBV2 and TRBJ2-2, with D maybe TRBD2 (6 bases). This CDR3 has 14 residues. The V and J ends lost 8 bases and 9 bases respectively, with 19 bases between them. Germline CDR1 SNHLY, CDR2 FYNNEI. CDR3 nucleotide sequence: TGTGCCAGCGGGAGCTACCAGGGAGGACGGGAGCTGTTTTTT. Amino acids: CASGSYQGGRELFF.

CDR3 nucleotides: TGCGCCAGCAGCTTGGGTTCGGCGGGCACTGAAGCTTTCTTT. Protein: CASSLGSAGTEAFF. V is TRBV5-1 and J is TRBJ1-1, with unresolved D. Germline V gives CDR1 SGHRS, CDR2 YFSETQ. The V and J ends lost 0 bases and 4 bases respectively, with 10 bases between them. The CDR3 totals 14 residues.

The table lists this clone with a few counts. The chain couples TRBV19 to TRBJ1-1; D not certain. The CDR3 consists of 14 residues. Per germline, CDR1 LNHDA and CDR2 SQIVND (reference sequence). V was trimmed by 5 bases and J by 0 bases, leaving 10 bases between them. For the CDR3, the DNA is TGTGCCAGTAGTCCCCCCCCCATGAACACTGAAGCTTTCTTT. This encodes CASSPPPMNTEAFF.

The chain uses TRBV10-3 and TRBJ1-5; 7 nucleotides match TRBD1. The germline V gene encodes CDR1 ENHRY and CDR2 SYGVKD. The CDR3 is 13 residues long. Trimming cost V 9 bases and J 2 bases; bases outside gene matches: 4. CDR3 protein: CAMGTGGNQPQHF. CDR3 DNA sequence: TGTGCCATGGGAACAGGGGGCAATCAGCCCCAGCATTTT.

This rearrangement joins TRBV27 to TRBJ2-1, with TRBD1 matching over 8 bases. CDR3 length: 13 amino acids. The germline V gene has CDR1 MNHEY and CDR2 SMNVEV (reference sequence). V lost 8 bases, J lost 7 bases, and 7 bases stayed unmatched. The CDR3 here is CASSLTGENEQFF. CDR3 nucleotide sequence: TGTGCCAGCTCTCTGACAGGGGAGAATGAGCAGTTCTTC.

This CDR3 is CASSQQGYGYTF. Here the CDR3 DNA reads TGTGCCAGCAGCCAACAGGGGTATGGCTACACCTTC. This chain joins TRBV11-1 and TRBJ1-2; 7 bases fit TRBD1. After removal of 5 bases from V and 5 bases from J, the junction contained 2 bases not matched to a gene. CDR1 and CDR2 (germline): SGHAT, FQDESV (reference sequence). The CDR3 covers 12 residues.

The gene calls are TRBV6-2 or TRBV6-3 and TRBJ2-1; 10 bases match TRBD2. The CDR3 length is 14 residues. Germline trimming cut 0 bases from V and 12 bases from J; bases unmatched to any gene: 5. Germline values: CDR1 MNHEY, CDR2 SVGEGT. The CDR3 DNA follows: TGTGCCAGCAGTTACTCTCCACTAGCGGGAAGGCAGTTCTTC. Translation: CASSYSPLAGRQFF.

CDR3 amino acids: CASSPGGGSPTDTQYF. The CDR3 region has the DNA TGTGCCAGCAGCCCCGGAGGCGGGAGTCCCACAGATACGCAGTATTTT. The chain is built from TRBV11-3 and TRBJ2-3; 7 bases are a match to TRBD2. Per germline, CDR1 SGHNT and CDR2 YENEEA. CDR3 length: 16 amino acids. The trim removed 5 bases at V and 2 bases at J, leaving 10 bases unmatched.

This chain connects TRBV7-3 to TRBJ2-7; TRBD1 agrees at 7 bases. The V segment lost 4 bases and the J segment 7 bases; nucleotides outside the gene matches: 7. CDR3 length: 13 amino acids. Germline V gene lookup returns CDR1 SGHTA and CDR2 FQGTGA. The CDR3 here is CASSSQIRGEQYF. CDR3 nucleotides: TGTGCCAGCAGCTCGCAAATCAGGGGGGAGCAGTACTTC.

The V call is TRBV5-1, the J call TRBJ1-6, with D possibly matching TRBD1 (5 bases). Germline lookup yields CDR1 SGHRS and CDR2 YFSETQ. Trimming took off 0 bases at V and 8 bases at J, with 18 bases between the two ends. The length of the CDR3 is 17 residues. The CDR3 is CASSLGGGADFHSPLHF. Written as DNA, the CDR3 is TGCGCCAGCAGCTTGGGTGGAGGGGCTGATTTCCATTCACCCCTCCACTTT.

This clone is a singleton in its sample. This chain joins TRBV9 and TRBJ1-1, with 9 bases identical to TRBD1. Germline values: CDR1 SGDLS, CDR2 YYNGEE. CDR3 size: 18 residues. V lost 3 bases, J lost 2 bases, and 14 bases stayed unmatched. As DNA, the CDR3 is TGTGCCAGCAGCGGATCTCTACAGGGGGCCCCTACTAACACTGAAGCTTTCTTT. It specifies CASSGSLQGAPTNTEAFF. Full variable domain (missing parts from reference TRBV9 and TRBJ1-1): DSGVTQTPKHLITATGQRVTLRCSPRSGDLSVYWYQQSLDQGLQFLIQYYNGEERAKGNILERFSAQQFPDLHSELNLSSLELGDSALYFCASSGSLQGAPTNTEAFFGQGTRLTVV.